The entry below describes one T cell receptor (beta chain). TCRdb itself ran the 5' RACE reads through MiXCR, one entry per CDR3 protein. This table has about 160,000 distinct CDR3 sequences, around 16% appearing once. This specimen belongs to a study of CD8 T cells in ankylosing spondylitis. The V gene's germline CDR1 is SGHTA and CDR2 FQGNSA. V lost 0 bases, J lost 5 bases, and 2 bases stayed unmatched. The CDR3 covers 15 residues. The receptor's source is a male donor with ankylosing spondylitis or in good health (not recorded which). Sequencing used blood, either unsorted or a sorted T cell fraction (not recorded which). The chain joins TRBV7-2 to TRBJ2-1; 9 bases agree with TRBD2. The CDR3 DNA is TGTGCCAGCAGCTTAGCACTAGCGGGCCACAATGAGCAGTTCTTC. It translates to CASSLALAGHNEQFF. The whole variable domain, remainder taken from reference TRBV7-2 and TRBJ2-1, is GAGVSQSPSNKVTEKGKDVELRCDPISGHTALYWYRQSLGQGLEFLIYFQGNSAPDKSGLPSDRFSAERTGGSVSTLTIQRTQQEDSAVYLCASSLALAGHNEQFFGPGTRLTVL.